This T cell receptor beta chain was captured in a study of CD8+CD57+ T cells in acquired aplastic anemia (dated by TCRdb to 2016 to 2019). In terms of the full investigation: On average, sorted CD4+ and CD8+ cells yielded around 3.5 ug of extracted DNA, with a range of about 0.19 to 30 ug. Mean read counts for healthy donor samples were about 10 million for CD4+ cells and 11.0 million for CD8+ cells. What the work shows at the level of the full study, not this receptor alone: CD8+ Simpson's diversity did not differ significantly between patients and healthy controls (P=0.060). About 28 CD8+ CDR3 sequences were found in both patients and controls but appeared to be highly expressed in patients and within the immunodominant clones of the patients.

TCR repertoires of sorted CD4+ and CD8+ blood T cells from severe aplastic anemia patients and healthy subjects were deep-sequenced in the study. Ficoll-Paque density gradient centrifugation was used to isolate peripheral blood mononuclear cells. Before DNA was extracted, CD4+ and CD8+ T cells were sorted using either FACS or magnetic beads. At least ten counts were recorded for this clonotype. No antigen is known for it. No much larger clone exists at a distance of one base, and base qualities are not known. The CDR3 measures 15 amino acids from cysteine to phenylalanine. Of all the DNA, just the CDR3 is kept, 45 bases in frame from base 1. At the junction V is shortened by 1 base and J by 7 bases, with 16 bases in between. Profiling of TCR beta VDJ combinations and CDR3 sequences used genomic DNA as the template. TCR repertoire sequencing was run on an Illumina HiSeq 2000. The published analysis was carried out like this. TRBV/TRBJ rearrangement plots, CDR3 size and DJ length profiles, and Simpson's diversity index were used to assess repertoires. The most abundant DNA sequence in the deep sequencing data was defined as the immunodominant clone. CDR3 amino acid sequences were checked for sharing between subjects and were compared against published repertoires and the VDJdb database. TCRdb trimmed the raw reads at Q25, called clones with MiXCR and kept productive beta chains. Every CDR3 protein is listed once, alongside the most common genes and DNA of its rows. What appears here as the V and J calls and clone size reflects TCRdb's work, not the paper's. Present in this sample are 75,000 to 90,000 distinct CDR3 sequences, around 44% of which were seen just once. Approximately 60% of the sample goes to the ten largest clones.

The clonotype comes from a human donor in good health, serving as a control. Sequences were obtained from sorted CD4+, CD8+, or CD8+CD57+ T cells (not recorded which) from PBMCs. The chain is made from TRBV12-3 or TRBV12-4 and TRBJ1-2; no D gene can be assigned with confidence. The CDR3 has the sequence CASSLEDLQSGGYTF. The sequenced DNA: TGTGCCAGCAGTTTAGAAGATTTACAGTCAGGTGGCTACACCTTC.